These T cell receptor beta chains were read from a single sample in a study of blood T cell repertoires in COVID-19. The table came from immunoSEQ multiplex PCR; TCRdb's copy has only in-frame clones and leaves some out. The sample includes more than 95,000 clones, around 81% of them seen just once. The sequenced sample was peripheral blood. The receptors were gathered from a man older than 75 with acute or convalescent COVID-19. Each CDR3 is given with its conserved first and last residue. A D gene is named only where the DNA matches it firmly. Some rows have no size entry. The others give once, few or many, or a class for an expanded clone.

>TRBV25-1|TRBD1|few|TRBJ1-1
CASSESPTGDTEAFF
TGTGCCAGCAGTGAATCCCCGACAGGGGACACTGAAGCTTTCTTT
>TRBV12-2|NA|NA|TRBJ2-2
CASRLVWLAGNTGELFF
TGTGCAAGTCGCTTAGTATGGCTAGCGGGAAACACCGGGGAGCTGTTTTTT
>TRBV6-5|NA|NA|TRBJ2-7
CASRTPGSSYEQYF
TGTGCCAGCAGGACCCCCGGGAGCTCCTACGAGCAGTACTTC
>TRBV27|TRBD1|NA|TRBJ1-6
CASSPRTGPGPLHF
TGTGCCAGCAGTCCTCGGACAGGGCCCGGGCCCCTCCACTTT
>TRBV18|NA|NA|TRBJ2-5
CASSPDGRGRQETQYF
TGTGCCAGCTCACCAGATGGGCGGGGACGTCAAGAGACCCAGTACTTC
>TRBV3-1/TRBV3-2|TRBD2|NA|TRBJ2-7
CASSQRSSGRVRFEQYF
TGTGCCAGCAGCCAACGGTCTAGCGGGAGGGTACGGTTCGAGCAGTACTTC
>TRBV11-2|NA|NA|TRBJ2-7
CASSLGQSYEQYF
TGTGCCAGCAGCTTAGGGCAGTCCTACGAGCAGTACTTC
>TRBV18|TRBD2|few|TRBJ2-1
CASSPLSGRAYNEQFF
TGTGCCAGCTCACCACTAAGCGGGAGGGCCTACAATGAGCAGTTCTTC
>TRBV5-1|NA|NA|TRBJ2-1
CASSLTGYAEQFF
TGCGCCAGCAGCCTTACAGGCTACGCTGAGCAGTTCTTC
>TRBV27|TRBD1|few|TRBJ2-6
CASRLGTGPLSGANVLTF
TGTGCCAGCAGACTCGGGACAGGACCACTCTCTGGGGCCAACGTCCTGACTTTC
>TRBV5-1|TRBD1|NA|TRBJ1-1
CASSSGTGGTEAFF
TGCGCCAGCAGCTCCGGGACAGGGGGCACTGAAGCTTTCTTT
>TRBV5-1|NA|once|TRBJ1-3
CASSLQGYSGNTIYF
TGCGCCAGCAGCTTGCAGGGTTACTCTGGAAACACCATATATTTT
>TRBV5-1|NA|NA|TRBJ1-2
CASSLGQVFNGYTF
TGCGCCAGCAGCTTGGGACAGGTCTTCAATGGCTACACCTTC
>TRBV5-1|TRBD1|NA|TRBJ1-2
CASSSTWTGGSTGYTF
TGCGCCAGCAGCTCGACGTGGACAGGGGGCTCAACAGGCTACACCTTC
>TRBV28|NA|NA|TRBJ1-1
CASRAGQGPTEAFF
TGTGCCAGCAGAGCCGGCCAGGGGCCCACTGAAGCTTTCTTT
>TRBV7-8|NA|NA|TRBJ2-1
CASSLGRDNEQFF
TGTGCCAGCAGCTTAGGCAGGGACAATGAGCAGTTCTTC
>TRBV11-1|NA|once|TRBJ2-1
CASSLRDNEQFF
TGTGCCAGCAGCTTAAGAGACAATGAGCAGTTCTTC
>TRBV18|TRBD2|once|TRBJ2-1
CASSPYTSGRVNEQFF
TGTGCCAGCTCACCCTATACTAGCGGGAGGGTAAATGAGCAGTTCTTC
>TRBV9|NA|NA|TRBJ2-7
CASSVVDGRGYEQYF
TGTGCCAGCAGCGTAGTCGACGGGAGAGGCTACGAGCAGTACTTC
>TRBV18|TRBD1|NA|TRBJ2-1
CATRPGTGSYNEQFF
TGTGCCACCAGACCGGGGACAGGATCCTACAATGAGCAGTTCTTC
>TRBV7-9|NA|NA|TRBJ2-1
CASSLSESDEQFF
TGTGCCAGCAGCTTATCAGAAAGCGATGAGCAGTTCTTC
>TRBV3-1/TRBV3-2|TRBD2|NA|TRBJ2-1
CASSLAGDWFNEQFF
TGTGCCAGCAGCCTAGCGGGAGACTGGTTCAATGAGCAGTTCTTC
>TRBV5-1|NA|NA|TRBJ1-3
CASRRENSGNTIYF
TGCGCCAGCAGACGAGAAAACTCTGGAAACACCATATATTTT
>TRBV15|TRBD2|NA|TRBJ2-2
CATSPAGGRGTGELFF
TGTGCCACCAGCCCGGCGGGAGGCCGTGGCACCGGGGAGCTGTTTTTT
>TRBV27|TRBD1|NA|TRBJ2-6
CASSPMTGRANVLTF
TGTGCCAGCAGTCCGATGACAGGGAGGGCCAACGTCCTGACTTTC
>TRBV5-1|NA|NA|TRBJ2-6
CASSRWGDSGANVLTF
TGCGCCAGCAGTAGGTGGGGAGACTCTGGGGCCAACGTCCTGACTTTC
>TRBV9|NA|NA|TRBJ1-3
CASSQTVQGAGNTIYF
TGTGCCAGCAGCCAAACAGTACAGGGCGCTGGAAACACCATATATTTT
>TRBV27|TRBD1|few|TRBJ1-1
CASSLRDRGLNTEAFF
TGTGCCAGCAGTTTGAGGGACAGGGGCCTTAACACTGAAGCTTTCTTT
>TRBV18|NA|NA|TRBJ2-1
CASSPQGQAYNEQFF
TGTGCCAGCTCCCCACAGGGACAAGCCTACAATGAGCAGTTCTTC
>TRBV3-1/TRBV3-2|NA|once|TRBJ1-5
CASSSTGYQPQHF
TGTGCCAGCAGCTCAACAGGGTATCAGCCCCAGCATTTT
>TRBV30|TRBD1|NA|TRBJ1-1
CAWDPDRVGAEAFF
TGTGCCTGGGACCCAGACAGGGTGGGAGCTGAAGCTTTCTTT
>TRBV3-1/TRBV3-2|NA|NA|TRBJ1-2
CASSQDDGYGASRGYTF
TGTGCCAGCAGCCAAGATGACGGTTATGGGGCCTCGCGGGGCTACACCTTC
>TRBV6-1|TRBD1|NA|TRBJ1-2
CASSGFTGQGADGYTF
TGTGCCAGCAGTGGGTTCACGGGACAGGGGGCTGATGGCTACACCTTC
>TRBV30|TRBD1|once|TRBJ1-2
CAWRMDRFTYGYTF
TGTGCCTGGAGGATGGACAGGTTCACCTATGGCTACACCTTC
>TRBV14|NA|NA|TRBJ1-3
CASSQVPGEGTIYF
TGTGCCAGCAGCCAAGTCCCAGGGGAGGGCACCATATATTTT
>TRBV6-5|NA|NA|TRBJ1-1
CASSYVVSAEAFF
TGTGCCAGCAGTTACGTCGTTAGTGCTGAAGCTTTCTTT
>TRBV28|NA|NA|TRBJ1-2
CASEQGRNYGYTF
TGTGCCAGCGAACAGGGTAGAAACTATGGCTACACCTTC
>TRBV2|NA|many|TRBJ1-5
CASSEQEGQPQHF
TGTGCCAGCAGTGAACAGGAGGGTCAGCCCCAGCATTTT
>TRBV4-3|NA|NA|TRBJ1-3
CASSQGRGGTGNTIYF
TGCGCCAGCAGCCAAGGGCGGGGGGGGACTGGAAACACCATATATTTT
>TRBV30|NA|NA|TRBJ1-1
CAWSVDRMNTEAFF
TGTGCCTGGAGTGTAGACAGGATGAACACTGAAGCTTTCTTT
>TRBV5-4|NA|NA|TRBJ2-6
CASSRGTPSGANVLTF
TGTGCCAGCAGCCGGGGGACTCCCTCTGGGGCCAACGTCCTGACTTTC
>TRBV18|NA|NA|TRBJ1-1
CASSQEYTEAFF
TGTGCCAGCTCACAGGAGTACACTGAAGCTTTCTTT
>TRBV18|NA|NA|TRBJ1-3
CASSLSPGGRNTIYF
TGTGCCAGCTCACTGTCTCCTGGGGGCAGGAACACCATATATTTT
>TRBV6-5|TRBD2|NA|TRBJ2-7
CASSRLAGAYEQYF
TGTGCCAGCAGCAGACTAGCGGGAGCTTACGAGCAGTACTTC
>TRBV6-5|TRBD1|NA|TRBJ1-6
CASTQGTESPLHF
TGTGCCAGCACTCAGGGGACAGAATCACCCCTCCACTTT